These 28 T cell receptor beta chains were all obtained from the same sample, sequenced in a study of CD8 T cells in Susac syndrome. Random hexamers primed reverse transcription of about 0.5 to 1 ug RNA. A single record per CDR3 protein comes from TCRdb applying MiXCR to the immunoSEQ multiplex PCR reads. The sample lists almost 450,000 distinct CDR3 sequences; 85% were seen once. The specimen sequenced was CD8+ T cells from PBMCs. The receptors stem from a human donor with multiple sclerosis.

This chain's CDR3 is CASSLGPPNEQFF. In nucleotides, the CDR3 is TGTGCCAGCAGCTTAGGGCCTCCCAATGAGCAGTTCTTC. V is TRBV5-4 and J is TRBJ2-1; D call uncertain. CDR3 length equals 13 residues. The V end was cut by 2 bases, the J end by 6 bases, with 9 bases between. From germline, CDR1 is SGHNT and CDR2 YYREEE (reference sequence).

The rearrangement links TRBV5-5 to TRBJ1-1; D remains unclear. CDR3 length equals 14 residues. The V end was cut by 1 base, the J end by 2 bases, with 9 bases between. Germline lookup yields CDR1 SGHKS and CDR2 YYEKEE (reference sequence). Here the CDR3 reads CASSLSAANTEAFF. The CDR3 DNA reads TGTGCCAGCAGCTTGTCAGCGGCTAACACTGAAGCTTTCTTT.

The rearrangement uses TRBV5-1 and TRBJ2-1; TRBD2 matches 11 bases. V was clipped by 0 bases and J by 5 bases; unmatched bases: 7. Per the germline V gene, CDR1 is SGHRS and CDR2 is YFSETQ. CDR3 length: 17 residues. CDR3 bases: TGCGCCAGCAGCTTGGCCACTAGCGGGAGTGTGAACAATGAGCAGTTCTTC. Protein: CASSLATSGSVNNEQFF.

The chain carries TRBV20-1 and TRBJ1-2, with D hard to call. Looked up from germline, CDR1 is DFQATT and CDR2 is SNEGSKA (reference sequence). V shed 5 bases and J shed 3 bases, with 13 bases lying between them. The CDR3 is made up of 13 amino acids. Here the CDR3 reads CSAGALLYYGYTF. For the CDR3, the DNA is TGCAGTGCTGGCGCACTATTGTACTATGGCTACACCTTC.

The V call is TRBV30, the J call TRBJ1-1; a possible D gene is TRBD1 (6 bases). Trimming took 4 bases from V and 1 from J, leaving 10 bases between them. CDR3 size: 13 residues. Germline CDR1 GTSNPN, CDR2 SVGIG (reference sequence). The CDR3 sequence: CAWKDRENTEAFF. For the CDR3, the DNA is TGTGCCTGGAAGGACAGAGAGAACACTGAAGCTTTCTTT. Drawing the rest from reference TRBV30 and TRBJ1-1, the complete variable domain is SQTIHQWPATLVQPVGSPLSLECTVEGTSNPNLYWYRQAAGRGLQLLFYSVGIGQISSEVPQNLSASRPQDRQFILSSKKLLLSDSGFYLCAWKDRENTEAFFGQGTRLTVV.

Written as DNA, the CDR3 is TGCGCCAGCAGCCAAGTACTAGCGGGAGTAAATGAGCAGTTCTTC. It encodes CASSQVLAGVNEQFF. The rearrangement links TRBV4-1 to TRBJ2-1; TRBD2 agrees at 11 bases. Looked up from germline, CDR1 is MGHRA and CDR2 is YSYEKL. This CDR3 is 15 amino acids long. The ends lost 1 base at V and 7 bases at J; junction bases unmatched: 3.

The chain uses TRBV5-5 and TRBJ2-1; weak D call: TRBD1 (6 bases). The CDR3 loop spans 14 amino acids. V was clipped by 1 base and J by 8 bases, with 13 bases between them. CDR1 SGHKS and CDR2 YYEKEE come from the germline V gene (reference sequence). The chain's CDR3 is CASSLLRSGDEQFF. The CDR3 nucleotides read TGTGCCAGCAGCTTGCTCAGGTCAGGGGATGAGCAGTTCTTC. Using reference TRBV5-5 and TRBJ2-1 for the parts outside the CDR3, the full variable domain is DAGVTQSPTHLIKTRGQQVTLRCSPISGHKSVSWYQQVLGQGPQFIFQYYEKEERGRGNFPDRFSARQFPNYSSELNVNALLLGDSALYLCASSLLRSGDEQFFGPGTRLTVL.

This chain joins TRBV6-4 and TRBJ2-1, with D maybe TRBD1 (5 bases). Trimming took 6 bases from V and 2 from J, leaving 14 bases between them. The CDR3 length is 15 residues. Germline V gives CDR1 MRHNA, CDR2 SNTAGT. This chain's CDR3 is CASSADSQPYNEQFF. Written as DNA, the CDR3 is TGTGCCAGCAGCGCCGACAGCCAGCCCTACAATGAGCAGTTCTTC.

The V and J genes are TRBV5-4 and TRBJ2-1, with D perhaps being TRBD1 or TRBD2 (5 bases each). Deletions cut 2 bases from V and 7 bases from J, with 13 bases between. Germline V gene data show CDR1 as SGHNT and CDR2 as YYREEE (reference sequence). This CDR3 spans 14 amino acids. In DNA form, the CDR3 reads TGTGCCAGCAGCTTCCGGGGCCCCAGAAATGAGCAGTTCTTC. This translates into CASSFRGPRNEQFF. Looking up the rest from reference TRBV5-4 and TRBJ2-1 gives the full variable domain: ETGVTQSPTHLIKTRGQQVTLRCSSQSGHNTVSWYQQALGQGPQFIFQYYREEENGRGNFPPRFSGLQFPNYSSELNVNALELDDSALYLCASSFRGPRNEQFFGPGTRLTVL.

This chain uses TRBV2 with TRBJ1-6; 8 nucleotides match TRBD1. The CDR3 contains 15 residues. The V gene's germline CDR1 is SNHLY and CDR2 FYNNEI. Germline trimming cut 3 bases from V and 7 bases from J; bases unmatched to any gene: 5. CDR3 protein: CASSDGQGLNSPLHF. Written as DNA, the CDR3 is TGTGCCAGCAGTGACGGACAGGGCTTAAATTCACCCCTCCACTTT.

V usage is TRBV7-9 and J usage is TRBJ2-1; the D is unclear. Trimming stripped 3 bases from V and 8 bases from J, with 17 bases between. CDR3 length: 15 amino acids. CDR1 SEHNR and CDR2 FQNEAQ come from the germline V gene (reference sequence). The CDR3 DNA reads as TGTGCCAGCAGCTTTCTTGCCATATCAAGCGATGAGCAGTTCTTC. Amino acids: CASSFLAISSDEQFF.

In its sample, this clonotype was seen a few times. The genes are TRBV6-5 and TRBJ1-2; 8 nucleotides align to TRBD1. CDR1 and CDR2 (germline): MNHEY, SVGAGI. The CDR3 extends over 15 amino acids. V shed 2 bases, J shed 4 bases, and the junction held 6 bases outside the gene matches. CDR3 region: CASSYGDRSLYGYTF. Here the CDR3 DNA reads TGTGCCAGCAGTTACGGGGACAGGAGTCTCTATGGCTACACCTTC.

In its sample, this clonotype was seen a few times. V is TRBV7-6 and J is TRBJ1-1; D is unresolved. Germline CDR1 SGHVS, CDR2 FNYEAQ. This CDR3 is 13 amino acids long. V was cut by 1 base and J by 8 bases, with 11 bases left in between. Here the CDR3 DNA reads TGTGCCAGCAGCTTAGGTCCGATGGCAGAAGCTTTCTTT. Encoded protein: CASSLGPMAEAFF.

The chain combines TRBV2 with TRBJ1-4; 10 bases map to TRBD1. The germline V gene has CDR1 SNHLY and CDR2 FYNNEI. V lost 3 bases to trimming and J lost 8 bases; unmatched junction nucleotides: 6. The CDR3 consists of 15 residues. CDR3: CASSDPGQGEEKLFF. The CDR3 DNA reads TGTGCCAGCAGTGACCCCGGACAGGGGGAGGAAAAACTGTTTTTT.

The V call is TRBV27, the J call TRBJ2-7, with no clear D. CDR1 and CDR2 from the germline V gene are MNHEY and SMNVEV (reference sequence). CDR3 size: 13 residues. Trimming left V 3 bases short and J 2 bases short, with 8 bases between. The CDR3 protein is CASSLSQAYEQYF. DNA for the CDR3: TGTGCCAGCAGTTTGTCGCAGGCCTACGAGCAGTACTTC.

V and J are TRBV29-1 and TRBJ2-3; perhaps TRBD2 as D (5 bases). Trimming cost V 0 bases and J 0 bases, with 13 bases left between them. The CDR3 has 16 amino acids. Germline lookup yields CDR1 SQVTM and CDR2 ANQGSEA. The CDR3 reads CSVEDPSPLSTDTQYF. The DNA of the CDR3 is TGCAGCGTTGAAGACCCTAGCCCCTTGAGCACAGATACGCAGTATTTT.

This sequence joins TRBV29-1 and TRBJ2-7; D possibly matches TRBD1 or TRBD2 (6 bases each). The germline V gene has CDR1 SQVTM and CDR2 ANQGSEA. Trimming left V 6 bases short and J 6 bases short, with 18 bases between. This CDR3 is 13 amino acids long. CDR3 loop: CSVLGGEPGEQYF. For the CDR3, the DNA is TGCAGCGTCCTCGGGGGCGAGCCCGGCGAGCAGTACTTC.

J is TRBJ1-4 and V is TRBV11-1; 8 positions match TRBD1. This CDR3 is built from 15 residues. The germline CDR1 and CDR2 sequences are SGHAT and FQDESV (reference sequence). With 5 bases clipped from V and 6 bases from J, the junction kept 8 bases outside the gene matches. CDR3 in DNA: TGTGCCAGCAGCCGGGTGGACAGGGAGGATGAAAAACTGTTTTTT. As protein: CASSRVDREDEKLFF.

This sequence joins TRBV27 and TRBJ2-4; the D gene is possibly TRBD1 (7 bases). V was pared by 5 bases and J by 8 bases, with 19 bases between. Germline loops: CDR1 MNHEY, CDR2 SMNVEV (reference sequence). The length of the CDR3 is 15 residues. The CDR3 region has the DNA TGTGCCAGCAGTGAAGCAGGGGGGCCGGGGCACATTCAGTACTTC. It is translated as CASSEAGGPGHIQYF.

Here the CDR3 reads CATSRDPGPLLGYTF. The DNA for the CDR3 is TGTGCCACCAGCAGAGATCCGGGCCCCCTTTTGGGCTACACCTTC. The V and J genes are TRBV15 and TRBJ1-2, with D unclear. The CDR3 loop spans 15 amino acids. V was cut by 0 bases and J by 8 bases, with 16 bases left in between. CDR1 LNHNV and CDR2 YYDKDF come from the germline V gene (reference sequence).

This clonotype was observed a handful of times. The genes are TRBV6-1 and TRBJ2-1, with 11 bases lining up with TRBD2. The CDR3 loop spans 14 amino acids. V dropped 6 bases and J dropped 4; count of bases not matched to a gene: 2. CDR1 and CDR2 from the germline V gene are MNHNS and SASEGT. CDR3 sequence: CASRIAGGYNEQFF. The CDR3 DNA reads TGTGCCAGCAGGATAGCGGGAGGGTACAATGAGCAGTTCTTC.

As DNA, the CDR3 is TGTGCCTGGAGTGTAGGACAGGATGAAGCTTTCTTT. Translating it yields CAWSVGQDEAFF. V is TRBV30 and J is TRBJ1-1; 7 positions match TRBD1. The CDR3 extends over 12 amino acids. V was clipped by 0 bases and J by 7 bases; unmatched bases: 2. Germline V gives CDR1 GTSNPN, CDR2 SVGIG (reference sequence).

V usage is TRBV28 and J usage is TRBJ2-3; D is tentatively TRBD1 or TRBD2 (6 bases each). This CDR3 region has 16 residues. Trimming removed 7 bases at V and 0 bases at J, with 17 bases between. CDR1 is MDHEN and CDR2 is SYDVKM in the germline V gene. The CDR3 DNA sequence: TGTGCCAGCAACGAGGGTGGGGGGCCCAGCACAGATACGCAGTATTTT. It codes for CASNEGGGPSTDTQYF.

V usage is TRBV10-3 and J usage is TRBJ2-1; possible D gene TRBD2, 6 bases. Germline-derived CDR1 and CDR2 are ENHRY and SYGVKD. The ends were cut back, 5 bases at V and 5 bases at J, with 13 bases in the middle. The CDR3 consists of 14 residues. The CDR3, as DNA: TGTGCCATCAGTCATAGCGGCTTGGACAATGAGCAGTTCTTC. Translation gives CAISHSGLDNEQFF.

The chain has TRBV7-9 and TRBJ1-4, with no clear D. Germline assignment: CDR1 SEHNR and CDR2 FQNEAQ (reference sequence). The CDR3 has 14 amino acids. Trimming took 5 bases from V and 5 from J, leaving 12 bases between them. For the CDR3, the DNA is TGTGCCAGCAGCCTCCTTCCGGGGAATGAAAAACTGTTTTTT. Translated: CASSLLPGNEKLFF. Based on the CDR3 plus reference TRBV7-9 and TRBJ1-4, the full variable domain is DTGVSQNPRHKITKRGQNVTFRCDPISEHNRLYWYRQTLGQGPEFLTYFQNEAQLEKSRLLSDRFSAERPKGSFSTLEIQRTEQGDSAMYLCASSLLPGNEKLFFGSGTQLSVL.

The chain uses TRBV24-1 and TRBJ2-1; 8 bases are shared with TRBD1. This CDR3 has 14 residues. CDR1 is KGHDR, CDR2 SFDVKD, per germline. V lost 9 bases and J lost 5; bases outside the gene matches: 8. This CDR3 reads CATGAGTGDNEQFF. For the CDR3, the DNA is TGTGCCACCGGGGCCGGGACAGGAGACAATGAGCAGTTCTTC.

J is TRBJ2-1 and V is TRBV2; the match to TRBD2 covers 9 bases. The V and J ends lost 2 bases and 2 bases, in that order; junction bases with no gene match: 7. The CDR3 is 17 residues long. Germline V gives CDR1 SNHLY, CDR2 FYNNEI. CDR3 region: CASSETLAGRPYNEQFF. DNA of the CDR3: TGTGCCAGCAGTGAAACTCTAGCGGGACGTCCCTACAATGAGCAGTTCTTC.

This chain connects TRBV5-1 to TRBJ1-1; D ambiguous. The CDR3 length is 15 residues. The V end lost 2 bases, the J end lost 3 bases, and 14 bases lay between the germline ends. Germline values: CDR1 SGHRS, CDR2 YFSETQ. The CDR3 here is CASSFLSEGYTEAFF. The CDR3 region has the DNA TGCGCCAGCAGCTTCCTCTCCGAGGGTTACACTGAAGCTTTCTTT.